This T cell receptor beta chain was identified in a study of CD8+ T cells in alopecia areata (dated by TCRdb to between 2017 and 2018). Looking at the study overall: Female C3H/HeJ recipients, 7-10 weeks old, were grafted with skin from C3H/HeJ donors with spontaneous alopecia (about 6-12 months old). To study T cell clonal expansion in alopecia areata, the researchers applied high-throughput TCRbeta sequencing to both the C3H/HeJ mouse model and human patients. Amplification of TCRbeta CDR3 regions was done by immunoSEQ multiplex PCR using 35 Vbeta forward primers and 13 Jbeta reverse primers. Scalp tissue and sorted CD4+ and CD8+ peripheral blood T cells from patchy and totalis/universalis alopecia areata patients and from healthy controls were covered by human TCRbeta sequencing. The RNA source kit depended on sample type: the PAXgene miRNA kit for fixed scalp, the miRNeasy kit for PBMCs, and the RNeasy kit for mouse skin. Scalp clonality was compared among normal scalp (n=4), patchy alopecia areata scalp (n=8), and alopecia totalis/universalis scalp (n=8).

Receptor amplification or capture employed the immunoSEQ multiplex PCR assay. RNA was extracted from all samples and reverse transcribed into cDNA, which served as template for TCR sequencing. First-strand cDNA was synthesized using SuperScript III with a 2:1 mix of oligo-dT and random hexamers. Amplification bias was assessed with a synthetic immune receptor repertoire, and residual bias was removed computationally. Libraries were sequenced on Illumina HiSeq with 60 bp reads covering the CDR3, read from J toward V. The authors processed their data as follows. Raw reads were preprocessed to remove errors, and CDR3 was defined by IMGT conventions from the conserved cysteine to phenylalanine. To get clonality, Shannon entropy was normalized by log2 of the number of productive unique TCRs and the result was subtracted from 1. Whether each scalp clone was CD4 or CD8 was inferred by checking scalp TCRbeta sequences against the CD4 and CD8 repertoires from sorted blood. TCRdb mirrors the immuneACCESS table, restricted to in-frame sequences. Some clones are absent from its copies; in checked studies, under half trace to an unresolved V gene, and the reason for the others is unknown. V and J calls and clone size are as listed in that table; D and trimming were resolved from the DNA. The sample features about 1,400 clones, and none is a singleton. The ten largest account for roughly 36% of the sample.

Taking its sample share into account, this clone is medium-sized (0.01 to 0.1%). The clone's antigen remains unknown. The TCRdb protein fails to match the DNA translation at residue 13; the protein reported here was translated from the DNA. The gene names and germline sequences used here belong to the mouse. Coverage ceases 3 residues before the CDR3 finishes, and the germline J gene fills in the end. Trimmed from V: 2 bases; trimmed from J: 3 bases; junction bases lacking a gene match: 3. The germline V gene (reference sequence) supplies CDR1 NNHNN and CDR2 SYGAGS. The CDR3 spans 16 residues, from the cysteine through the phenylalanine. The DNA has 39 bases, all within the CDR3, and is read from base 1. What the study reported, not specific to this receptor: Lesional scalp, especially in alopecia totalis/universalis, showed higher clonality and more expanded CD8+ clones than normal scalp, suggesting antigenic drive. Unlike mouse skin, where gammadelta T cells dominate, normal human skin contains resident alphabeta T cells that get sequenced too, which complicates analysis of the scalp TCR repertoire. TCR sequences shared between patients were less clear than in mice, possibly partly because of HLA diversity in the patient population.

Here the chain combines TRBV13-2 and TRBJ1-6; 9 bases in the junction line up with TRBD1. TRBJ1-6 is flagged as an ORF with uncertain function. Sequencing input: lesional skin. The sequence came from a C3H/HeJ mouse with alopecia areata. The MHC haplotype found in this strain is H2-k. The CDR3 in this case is CASGETGGLYNSPLYF. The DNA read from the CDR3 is TGTGCCAGCGGTGAGACAGGGGGTCTCTATAATTCGCCC.